The rows below give T cell receptor beta chains drawn from one sample of a study of blood T cells in healthy people across ages. In TCRdb, the 5' RACE reads were re-called with MiXCR into one record per CDR3 protein. The repertoire has around 990,000 distinct CDR3 sequences, roughly a quarter of them found once; the top ten carry less than 0.85%. In addition, the sample was reused for a study of T cells of mothers and their children.

The sequencing sample was made of blood. The receptor source for this set is a girl aged 2-10 years in good health. CDR3s include the opening cysteine and the closing phenylalanine or tryptophan. D genes are given only for firm matches. Size is omitted from some rows. Given values are once, few, many or a class for expanded clones.

j_call d_call v_call clone_size cdr3_aa cdr3_nt
TRBJ2-5 TRBD1 TRBV3-1 . CASSPNVGGWGETQYF TGTGCCAGCAGCCCCAACGTAGGGGGCTGGGGTGAGACCCAGTACTTC
TRBJ1-1 TRBD1 TRBV13 . CASSSKDRGSMNTEAFF TGTGCCAGCAGCTCAAAAGACAGGGGGAGTATGAACACTGAAGCTTTCTTT
TRBJ2-7 . TRBV15 few CATSRALIYEQYF TGTGCCACCAGCAGAGCCCTGATCTACGAGCAGTACTTC
TRBJ2-1 TRBD2 TRBV2 many CASSPGGAGGNEQFF TGTGCCAGCAGTCCCGGGGGGGCGGGGGGCAATGAGCAGTTCTTC
TRBJ2-7 TRBD1 TRBV28 . CASSKRGGADYEQYF TGTGCCAGCAGTAAAAGAGGGGGCGCTGACTACGAGCAGTACTTC
TRBJ1-6 TRBD1 TRBV5-1 . CASSLSLGQTNNSPLHF TGCGCCAGCAGCTTGTCCCTGGGACAGACGAATAATTCACCCCTCCACTTT
TRBJ1-3 . TRBV15 few CATSRVEGSNTIYF TGTGCCACCAGCAGAGTGGAGGGCTCGAACACCATATATTTT
TRBJ1-4 . TRBV18 . CASSQDVGEKLFF TGTGCCAGCTCACAGGACGTGGGTGAAAAACTGTTTTTT
TRBJ2-3 . TRBV10-3 . CAIRDGVTDTQYF TGTGCCATCCGGGACGGTGTCACAGATACGCAGTATTTT
TRBJ2-6 . TRBV7-9 . CASSLEVGANVPTF TGTGCCAGCAGCTTAGAGGTTGGGGCCAACGTCCCGACTTTC
TRBJ2-3 . TRBV29-1 few CSVDGGSDTQYF TGCAGCGTTGATGGTGGGTCCGATACGCAGTATTTT
TRBJ2-7 TRBD2 TRBV7-9 . CASSSGVSRGDEQYF TGTGCCAGCAGCTCCGGTGTGTCCCGGGGGGACGAGCAGTACTTC
TRBJ2-5 . TRBV28 few CASSPVDLRETQYF TGTGCCAGCAGTCCGGTGGACCTCAGAGAGACCCAGTACTTC
TRBJ2-7 TRBD2 TRBV7-2 . CASSLAASGGAYEQYF TGTGCCAGCAGCTTAGCGGCTAGCGGAGGGGCCTACGAGCAGTACTTC
TRBJ1-2 TRBD1 TRBV11-1 . CASSSTGTGRLYGYTF TGTGCCAGCAGCTCCACTGGGACAGGCCGCCTCTATGGCTACACCTTC
TRBJ1-1 . TRBV12-3/TRBV12-4 few CASIDGWNTEAFF TGTGCCAGCATCGACGGGTGGAACACTGAAGCTTTCTTT
TRBJ2-7 TRBD1 TRBV7-2 . CASSTTGGYEQYF TGTGCCAGCAGCACCACAGGGGGCTACGAGCAGTACTTC
TRBJ2-7 TRBD2 TRBV20-1 . CSARTSGSRNRNYDEQYF TGCAGTGCCCGAACTAGCGGGAGTAGAAATCGGAACTACGACGAGCAGTACTTC
TRBJ1-2 . TRBV6-5 few CASSSNPGELLWYGYTF TGTGCCAGCAGCTCGAACCCGGGGGAGCTCCTATGGTATGGCTACACCTTC
TRBJ2-2 . TRBV7-9 . CTSSLTTGTGELFF TGTACCAGCAGCTTAACCACTGGAACCGGGGAGCTGTTTTTT